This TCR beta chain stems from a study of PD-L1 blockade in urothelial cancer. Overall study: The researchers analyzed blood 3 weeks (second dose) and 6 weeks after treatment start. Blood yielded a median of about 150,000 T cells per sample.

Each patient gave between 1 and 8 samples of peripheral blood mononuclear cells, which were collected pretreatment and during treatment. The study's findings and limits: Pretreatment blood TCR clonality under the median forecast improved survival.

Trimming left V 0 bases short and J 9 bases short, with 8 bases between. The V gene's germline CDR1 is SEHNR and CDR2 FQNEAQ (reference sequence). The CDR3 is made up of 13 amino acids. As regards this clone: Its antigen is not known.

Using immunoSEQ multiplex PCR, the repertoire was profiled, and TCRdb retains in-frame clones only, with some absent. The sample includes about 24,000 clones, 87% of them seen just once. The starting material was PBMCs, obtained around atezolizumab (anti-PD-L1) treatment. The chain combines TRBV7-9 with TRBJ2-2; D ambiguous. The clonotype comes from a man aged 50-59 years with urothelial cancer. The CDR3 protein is CASSLAGERELFF. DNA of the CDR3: TGTGCCAGCAGCTTAGCCGGAGAGAGGGAGCTGTTTTTT.